This T cell receptor (beta chain) was identified during a study of beta chain features in type 1 diabetes. Study results and caveats: Insertions were fewer and deletions more numerous at VDJ junctions in type 1 diabetes patients. TCRB repertoires of naive, central memory and Treg cells appeared more similar among patients than among healthy donors. Shortening of TCRB CDR3s, moderate but significant, appeared in all four CD4+ subsets of Type 1 diabetes patients. In cDNA sequencing, cells with high TCR expression could be over-represented.

For this clone: Its specificity is unknown.

Germline V lookup: CDR1 SEHNR, CDR2 FQNEAQ (reference sequence). The ends were cut back, 0 bases at V and 5 bases at J, with 7 bases in the middle. The CDR3 runs to 13 residues. The whole isolated RNA underwent reverse transcription, so sequencing captured expressed TCRB transcripts. Generated by immunoSEQ multiplex PCR, the TCRdb table keeps only in-frame clones and is missing some. Here the sample spans about 410,000 clones, roughly 14% being singletons. Sequencing was done on a sample of naive CD4+ T cells from blood. The source is a man under 40 in good health. The chain links TRBV7-9 to TRBJ1-2; unclear D gene. The CDR3 DNA reads TGTGCCAGCAGCTTAGCCCGCCGGTATGGCTACACCTTC. Translating it yields CASSLARRYGYTF. The entire variable domain, with the rest obtained from reference TRBV7-9 and TRBJ1-2, is as follows: DTGVSQNPRHKITKRGQNVTFRCDPISEHNRLYWYRQTLGQGPEFLTYFQNEAQLEKSRLLSDRFSAERPKGSFSTLEIQRTEQGDSAMYLCASSLARRYGYTFGSGTRLTVV.